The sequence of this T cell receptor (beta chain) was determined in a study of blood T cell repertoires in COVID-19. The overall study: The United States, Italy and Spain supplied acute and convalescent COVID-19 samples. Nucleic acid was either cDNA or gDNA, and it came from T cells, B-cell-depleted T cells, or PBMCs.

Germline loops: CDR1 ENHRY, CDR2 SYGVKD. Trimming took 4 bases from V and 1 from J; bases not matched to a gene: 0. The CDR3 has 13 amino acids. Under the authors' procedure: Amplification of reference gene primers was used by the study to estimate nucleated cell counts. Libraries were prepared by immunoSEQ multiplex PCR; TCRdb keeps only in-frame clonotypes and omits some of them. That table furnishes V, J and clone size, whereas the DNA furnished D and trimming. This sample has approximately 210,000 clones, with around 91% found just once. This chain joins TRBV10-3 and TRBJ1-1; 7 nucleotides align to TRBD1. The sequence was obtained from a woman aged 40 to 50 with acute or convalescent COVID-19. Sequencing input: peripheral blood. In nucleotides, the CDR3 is TGTGCCATCAGTGGGACAGGGAACACTGAAGCTTTCTTT. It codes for CAISGTGNTEAFF.